The sample holds a few counts of the clone carrying this T cell receptor (beta chain). Its specificity is not known. This sample was taken from a study of beta chain features in type 1 diabetes. General study findings and limits: Whether TCRB rearrangement is influenced by HLA type went unresolved here. Researchers caution that PCR might favor shorter templates, equally among patients and controls.

Expressed TCRB transcripts were sequenced, since all the RNA that had been isolated was reverse transcribed. The assay was immunoSEQ multiplex PCR, and TCRdb's table has in-frame clones only and misses some. In the table there are almost 250,000 clones, less than 15% of which are singletons. The germline V gene has CDR1 SGHRS and CDR2 YFSETQ. V was shortened by 4 bases and J by 1 base, with 20 bases between the two germline ends. The length of the CDR3 is 17 residues. The sequence was obtained from a woman aged 40 to 50 in good health. Sequenced sample: naive CD4+ T cells from blood. The V call is TRBV5-1, the J call TRBJ1-1, with a weak D call TRBD1 (5 bases). CDR3 sequence: CASSRPPIQGGNTEAFF. The CDR3 bases are TGCGCCAGCAGCCGACCCCCAATCCAGGGCGGGAACACTGAAGCTTTCTTT.